This is a list of T cell receptor beta chains from one sample in a study of CD8+ T cells in alopecia areata. Profiled with immunoSEQ multiplex PCR; TCRdb holds only in-frame clones, not every one. The sample contains about 120,000 clones, roughly 69% of which appear only once. Material for sequencing was CD4+ T cells sorted from blood. These receptors were collected from a human donor in good health. CDR3s include the opening cysteine and the closing phenylalanine or tryptophan. A D gene is named only where the DNA matches it firmly. Size is stated for part of the rows, as once, few or many counts, or as a class when the clone is expanded.

CDR3 protein: CASSIDFYGYTF
CDR3 DNA: TGTGCCAGTAGTATCGATTTCTATGGCTACACCTTC
D gene: -
V gene: TRBV19
J gene: TRBJ1-2
clone size: -

CDR3 protein: CASSPTWGGETQYF
CDR3 DNA: TGTGCCAGCAGCCCCACGTGGGGCGGGGAGACCCAGTACTTC
D gene: -
V gene: TRBV6-1
J gene: TRBJ2-5
clone size: -

CDR3 protein: CASSPGANQPQHF
CDR3 DNA: TGTGCCAGCTCACCAGGGGCTAATCAGCCCCAGCATTTT
D gene: -
V gene: TRBV18
J gene: TRBJ1-5
clone size: -

CDR3 protein: CASSLARQGNTGELFF
CDR3 DNA: TGCGCCAGCAGCTTGGCCAGGCAGGGGAACACCGGGGAGCTGTTTTTT
D gene: -
V gene: TRBV5-1
J gene: TRBJ2-2
clone size: -

CDR3 protein: CAWHDSYSNQPQHF
CDR3 DNA: TGTGCCTGGCATGACAGTTATAGCAATCAGCCCCAGCATTTT
D gene: -
V gene: TRBV30
J gene: TRBJ1-5
clone size: -

CDR3 protein: CASSGGQGRDEQYF
CDR3 DNA: TGTGCCAGCAGTGGGGGACAGGGTAGGGACGAGCAGTACTTC
D gene: TRBD1
V gene: TRBV25-1
J gene: TRBJ2-7
clone size: -

CDR3 protein: CAWSEGSYNSPLHF
CDR3 DNA: TGTGCCTGGAGTGAGGGCTCCTATAATTCACCCCTCCACTTT
D gene: -
V gene: TRBV30
J gene: TRBJ1-6
clone size: -

CDR3 protein: CASSRGGGNTIYF
CDR3 DNA: TGTGCCAGCAGCAGGGGGGGAGGGAACACCATATATTTT
D gene: TRBD1
V gene: TRBV25-1
J gene: TRBJ1-3
clone size: -

CDR3 protein: CASSSPGTAKETQYF
CDR3 DNA: TGTGCCAGCAGTTCCCCAGGGACGGCAAAAGAGACCCAGTACTTC
D gene: -
V gene: TRBV28
J gene: TRBJ2-5
clone size: -

CDR3 protein: CASSIMRDASYEQYF
CDR3 DNA: TGTGCCAGTAGTATTATGAGGGATGCTAGCTACGAGCAGTACTTC
D gene: -
V gene: TRBV19
J gene: TRBJ2-7
clone size: -

CDR3 protein: CASSLSQPQHF
CDR3 DNA: TGTGCCAGCAGCTTAAGCCAGCCCCAGCATTTT
D gene: -
V gene: TRBV7-9
J gene: TRBJ1-5
clone size: few

CDR3 protein: CASSPGRGGAVRQFF
CDR3 DNA: TGTGCCAGCTCACCAGGAAGAGGGGGCGCGGTCCGGCAGTTCTTC
D gene: TRBD1
V gene: TRBV18
J gene: TRBJ2-1
clone size: -

CDR3 protein: CASSYRAGGRNEQFF
CDR3 DNA: TGTGCCAGCAGTTACAGAGCGGGGGGGCGGAATGAGCAGTTCTTC
D gene: TRBD2
V gene: TRBV6-6
J gene: TRBJ2-1
clone size: once

CDR3 protein: CSGDRYNEQFF
CDR3 DNA: TGCAGCGGGGATCGATACAATGAGCAGTTCTTC
D gene: -
V gene: TRBV29-1
J gene: TRBJ2-1
clone size: -

CDR3 protein: CASSDWQPHGYTF
CDR3 DNA: TGTGCCAGCAGTGACTGGCAGCCCCATGGCTACACCTTC
D gene: -
V gene: TRBV25-1
J gene: TRBJ1-2
clone size: -

CDR3 protein: CARPLEGGNTIYF
CDR3 DNA: TGTGCCAGGCCGCTTGAGGGTGGAAACACCATATATTTT
D gene: -
V gene: TRBV25-1
J gene: TRBJ1-3
clone size: -

CDR3 protein: CASSNRGSSNQPQHF
CDR3 DNA: TGTGCCAGCAGTAACCGGGGGAGCAGCAATCAGCCCCAGCATTTT
D gene: -
V gene: TRBV6-6
J gene: TRBJ1-5
clone size: -

CDR3 protein: CARGQVYNEQFF
CDR3 DNA: TGCGCCAGGGGACAGGTCTACAATGAGCAGTTCTTC
D gene: TRBD1
V gene: TRBV10-1
J gene: TRBJ2-1
clone size: many

CDR3 protein: CASSDRVLETQYF
CDR3 DNA: TGTGCCAGCAGTGACAGGGTACTCGAGACCCAGTACTTC
D gene: -
V gene: TRBV25-1
J gene: TRBJ2-5
clone size: -

CDR3 protein: CASSPRVPSTDTQYF
CDR3 DNA: TGTGCCAGCAGCCCGCGGGTTCCTAGCACAGATACGCAGTATTTT
D gene: -
V gene: TRBV7-2
J gene: TRBJ2-3
clone size: -

CDR3 protein: CSAKRAYGYTF
CDR3 DNA: TGCAGCGCAAAAAGAGCGTATGGCTACACCTTC
D gene: -
V gene: TRBV29-1
J gene: TRBJ1-2
clone size: few

CDR3 protein: CATSRGAQGSYEQYF
CDR3 DNA: TGTGCCACCAGCAGAGGGGCACAGGGGTCCTACGAGCAGTACTTC
D gene: TRBD1
V gene: TRBV15
J gene: TRBJ2-7
clone size: few

CDR3 protein: CAIKGGMSGQPQHF
CDR3 DNA: TGTGCCATCAAAGGGGGCATGTCGGGACAGCCCCAGCATTTT
D gene: TRBD1
V gene: TRBV10-3
J gene: TRBJ1-5
clone size: -

CDR3 protein: CASSQHLGTGELFF
CDR3 DNA: TGTGCCAGCAGCCAACACTTGGGGACCGGGGAGCTGTTTTTT
D gene: -
V gene: TRBV7-2
J gene: TRBJ2-2
clone size: few

CDR3 protein: CASSPPEGNTEAFF
CDR3 DNA: TGTGCCAGCTCACCACCTGAGGGGAACACTGAAGCTTTCTTT
D gene: -
V gene: TRBV18
J gene: TRBJ1-1
clone size: -

CDR3 protein: CASSYSLSGTTYEQYF
CDR3 DNA: TGTGCCAGCAGTTACTCGTTGTCAGGGACGACCTACGAGCAGTACTTC
D gene: -
V gene: TRBV6-5
J gene: TRBJ2-7
clone size: few

CDR3 protein: CATVRTGGNNEQFF
CDR3 DNA: TGTGCCACCGTGCGTACAGGGGGGAACAATGAGCAGTTCTTC
D gene: TRBD1
V gene: TRBV15
J gene: TRBJ2-1
clone size: -

CDR3 protein: CASSQIPGQTHYGYTF
CDR3 DNA: TGCGCCAGCAGCCAAATACCGGGACAGACACACTATGGCTACACCTTC
D gene: TRBD1
V gene: TRBV4-1
J gene: TRBJ1-2
clone size: -

CDR3 protein: CASSRLASGGYEQYF
CDR3 DNA: TGTGCCAGCAGCCGGCTGGCTAGCGGTGGCTACGAGCAGTACTTC
D gene: TRBD2
V gene: TRBV11-2
J gene: TRBJ2-7
clone size: once

CDR3 protein: CASSIDRDSPLHF
CDR3 DNA: TGCGCCAGCAGCATAGATAGGGATTCACCCCTCCACTTT
D gene: -
V gene: TRBV5-1
J gene: TRBJ1-6
clone size: -

CDR3 protein: CASSPTRGYQPQHF
CDR3 DNA: TGTGCCAGTAGTCCCACCAGGGGCTACCAGCCCCAGCATTTT
D gene: -
V gene: TRBV19
J gene: TRBJ1-5
clone size: -

CDR3 protein: CASSAGGRTGELFF
CDR3 DNA: TGTGCCAGCAGTGCGGGGGGGCGAACCGGGGAGCTGTTTTTT
D gene: TRBD2
V gene: TRBV2
J gene: TRBJ2-2
clone size: -

CDR3 protein: CSAARGSGNTIYF
CDR3 DNA: TGCAGCGCCGCCAGGGGTTCTGGAAACACCATATATTTT
D gene: -
V gene: TRBV29-1
J gene: TRBJ1-3
clone size: once

CDR3 protein: CASSPENTEAFF
CDR3 DNA: TGTGCCAGCAGCCCAGAAAACACTGAAGCTTTCTTT
D gene: -
V gene: TRBV4-2
J gene: TRBJ1-1
clone size: few

CDR3 protein: CASSPGDRSAFF
CDR3 DNA: TGTGCCAGCTCACCAGGGGACAGAAGTGCTTTCTTT
D gene: TRBD1
V gene: TRBV18
J gene: TRBJ1-1
clone size: once

CDR3 protein: CASSPTGTSSIHEQFF
CDR3 DNA: TGTGCCAGCTCACCCACCGGGACTAGCTCCATCCATGAGCAGTTCTTC
D gene: TRBD2
V gene: TRBV18
J gene: TRBJ2-1
clone size: -

CDR3 protein: CASSPPGANTDTQYF
CDR3 DNA: TGTGCCAGCTCACCGCCGGGGGCCAACACAGATACGCAGTATTTT
D gene: -
V gene: TRBV18
J gene: TRBJ2-3
clone size: -

CDR3 protein: CASSEADRTGVNYGYTF
CDR3 DNA: TGTGCCAGCAGTGAAGCCGACAGGACAGGAGTAAACTATGGCTACACCTTC
D gene: TRBD1
V gene: TRBV6-1
J gene: TRBJ1-2
clone size: -

CDR3 protein: CASSGAWGTGANNEQFF
CDR3 DNA: TGTGCCAGCAGCGGTGCCTGGGGGACGGGGGCAAACAATGAGCAGTTCTTC
D gene: -
V gene: TRBV5-4
J gene: TRBJ2-1
clone size: few

CDR3 protein: CASSPQQEYYNEQFF
CDR3 DNA: TGTGCCAGCAGCCCTCAGCAGGAATACTACAATGAGCAGTTCTTC
D gene: -
V gene: TRBV4-2
J gene: TRBJ2-1
clone size: -

CDR3 protein: CASSQERRLAGGSTQYF
CDR3 DNA: TGTGCCAGCAGCCAAGAACGACGTCTAGCGGGGGGTAGTACGCAGTATTTT
D gene: TRBD2
V gene: TRBV14
J gene: TRBJ2-3
clone size: -

CDR3 protein: CASSYGTESSGANVLTF
CDR3 DNA: TGCGCCAGCAGCTATGGGACCGAGAGCTCTGGGGCCAACGTCCTGACTTTC
D gene: -
V gene: TRBV5-1
J gene: TRBJ2-6
clone size: -